A single sample gave rise to the 8 T cell receptor beta chains below, sequenced in a study of shared clonotypes between healthy human individuals. Only in-frame clones appear in the TCRdb table, and some are missing; sequencing was by immunoSEQ multiplex PCR. The sample carries about 2.3 million clones, over 85% recorded once. Material: naive CD4+ T cells from PBMCs. Subset reported: CD45RA+ positively selected. These receptor sequences come from a man between 18 and 35 years old in good health. Some clones in this sample may be carry-over from other donors' samples.

The CDR3 spells CASRLFRGNTEAFF. The CDR3 DNA is TGTGCCAGCAGGCTTTTCAGGGGGAACACTGAAGCTTTCTTT. V and J are TRBV6-5 and TRBJ1-1, with D possibly matching TRBD1 (6 bases). Germline V gene sequence: CDR1 MNHEY, CDR2 SVGAGI. V lost 6 bases and J lost 1, with 12 bases in between. The length of the CDR3 is 14 residues.

V is TRBV30 and J is TRBJ2-1, with a tentative D call TRBD2 (5 bases). The CDR3 has 15 amino acids. The V gene lost 0 bases and the J gene lost 8 bases, with 17 bases spanning the gap. CDR1 is GTSNPN and CDR2 is SVGIG in the germline V gene (reference sequence). CDR3 residues: CAWSVLSGRVDEQFF. The CDR3 region has the DNA TGTGCCTGGAGTGTACTAAGTGGGAGAGTCGATGAGCAGTTCTTC. Combining the CDR3 with reference TRBV30 and TRBJ2-1 gives the whole variable domain SQTIHQWPATLVQPVGSPLSLECTVEGTSNPNLYWYRQAAGRGLQLLFYSVGIGQISSEVPQNLSASRPQDRQFILSSKKLLLSDSGFYLCAWSVLSGRVDEQFFGPGTRLTVL.

This chain links TRBV5-1 with TRBJ2-3; D call uncertain. Germline CDR1 is SGHRS and CDR2 is YFSETQ. Trimming took 7 bases from V and 6 from J, leaving 9 bases between them. This CDR3 has 11 amino acids. The CDR3 DNA reads TGCGCCAGCCGGACGAGTGATACGCAGTATTTT. Its protein is CASRTSDTQYF.

This chain joins TRBV15 and TRBJ2-3, with D perhaps TRBD1 (7 bases). The V and J ends lost 1 base and 2 bases respectively, with 19 bases between them. This CDR3 has 18 residues. Germline V gene sequence: CDR1 LNHNV, CDR2 YYDKDF (reference sequence). In nucleotides, the CDR3 is TGTGCCACCAGCAGAGGCGGAGGGGGCATTGGCAACACAGATACGCAGTATTTT. Translation: CATSRGGGGIGNTDTQYF.

V is TRBV4-3 and J is TRBJ2-1; a weak D match, TRBD2 (5 bases). V was cut by 4 bases and J by 0 bases, with 13 bases left in between. Germline V CDR1 and CDR2: LGHNA, YSLEER. The length of the CDR3 is 16 residues. DNA for the CDR3: TGCGCCAGCAGCCGGTCCAGCGGTTCCTCCTACAATGAGCAGTTCTTC. Translating it yields CASSRSSGSSYNEQFF.

As concerns this clone: This sample also contains other DNA sequences that code for the same CDR3. The gene calls are TRBV7-9 and TRBJ2-5, with D unresolved. Germline V gives CDR1 SEHNR, CDR2 FQNEAQ (reference sequence). The CDR3 is made up of 14 amino acids. V lost 1 base to trimming and J lost 2 bases, with 8 bases between them. The CDR3 is CASSLVLGQETQYF. The CDR3 DNA follows: TGTGCCAGCAGCTTAGTTCTAGGTCAAGAGACCCAGTACTTC. Together with reference TRBV7-9 and TRBJ2-5, the CDR3 gives the full variable domain: DTGVSQNPRHKITKRGQNVTFRCDPISEHNRLYWYRQTLGQGPEFLTYFQNEAQLEKSRLLSDRFSAERPKGSFSTLEIQRTEQGDSAMYLCASSLVLGQETQYFGPGTRLLVL.

The rearrangement joins TRBV12-5 to TRBJ2-1, with 8 positions matching TRBD2. This CDR3 region has 16 residues. With 1 base clipped from V and 2 bases from J, the junction kept 4 bases outside the gene matches. CDR1 LGHNT and CDR2 FRNRAP come from the germline V gene. In DNA, the CDR3 is TGTGCTAGTGGTTTGGGCGCGGGAGGAACCTACAATGAGCAGTTCTTC. Amino acid sequence: CASGLGAGGTYNEQFF.

The chain joins TRBV15 to TRBJ2-3; TRBD2 matches 9 bases. The CDR3 has 14 amino acids. J was trimmed by 4 bases and V by 6 bases; bases with no gene match: 5. Germline-derived CDR1 and CDR2 are LNHNV and YYDKDF (reference sequence). The DNA of the CDR3 is TGTGCCACCAGGGCGGGAGGGTCTCCAGATACGCAGTATTTT. Its translation: CATRAGGSPDTQYF.